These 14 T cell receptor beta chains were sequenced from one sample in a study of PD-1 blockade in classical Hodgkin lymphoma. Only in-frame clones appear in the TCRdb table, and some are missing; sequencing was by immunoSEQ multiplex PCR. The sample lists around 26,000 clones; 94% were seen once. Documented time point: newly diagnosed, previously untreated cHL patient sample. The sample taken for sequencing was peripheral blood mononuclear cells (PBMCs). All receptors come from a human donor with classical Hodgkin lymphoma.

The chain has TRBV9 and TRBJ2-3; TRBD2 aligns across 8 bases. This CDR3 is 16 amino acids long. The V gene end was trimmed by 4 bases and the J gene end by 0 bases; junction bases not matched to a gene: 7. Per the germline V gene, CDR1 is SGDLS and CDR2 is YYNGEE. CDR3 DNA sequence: TGTGCCAGCAGCTTCCGAGCGGGAGAGAGCACAGATACGCAGTATTTT. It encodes CASSFRAGESTDTQYF.

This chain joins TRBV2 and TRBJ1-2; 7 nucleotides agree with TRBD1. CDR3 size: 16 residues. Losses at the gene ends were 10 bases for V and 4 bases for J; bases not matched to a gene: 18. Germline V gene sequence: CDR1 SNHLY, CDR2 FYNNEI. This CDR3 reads CATPVHPDRLIYGYTF. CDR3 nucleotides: TGTGCCACCCCGGTTCATCCGGACAGGTTAATCTATGGCTACACCTTC. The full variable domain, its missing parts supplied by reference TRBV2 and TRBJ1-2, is EPEVTQTPSHQVTQMGQEVILRCVPISNHLYFYWYRQILGQKVEFLVSFYNNEISEKSEIFDDQFSVERPDGSNFTLKIRSTKLEDSAMYFCATPVHPDRLIYGYTFGSGTRLTVV.

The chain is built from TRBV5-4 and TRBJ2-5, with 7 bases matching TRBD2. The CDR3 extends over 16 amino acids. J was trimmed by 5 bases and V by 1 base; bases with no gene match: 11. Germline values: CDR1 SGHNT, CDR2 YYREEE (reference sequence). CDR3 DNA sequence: TGTGCCAGCAGCTTGAGTCTTGGGCTAGCGGACGAGACCCAGTACTTC. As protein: CASSLSLGLADETQYF.

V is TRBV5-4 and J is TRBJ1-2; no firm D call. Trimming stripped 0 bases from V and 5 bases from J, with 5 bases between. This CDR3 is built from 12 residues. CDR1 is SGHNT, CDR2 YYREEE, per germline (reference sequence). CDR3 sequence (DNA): TGTGCCAGCAGCTTGGAAGGGTATGGCTACACCTTC. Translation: CASSLEGYGYTF.

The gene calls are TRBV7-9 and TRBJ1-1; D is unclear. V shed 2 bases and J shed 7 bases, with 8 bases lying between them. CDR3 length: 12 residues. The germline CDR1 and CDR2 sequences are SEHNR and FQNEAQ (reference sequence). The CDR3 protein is CASSLSGSEAFF. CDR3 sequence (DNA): TGTGCCAGCAGCTTATCGGGCAGTGAAGCTTTCTTT.

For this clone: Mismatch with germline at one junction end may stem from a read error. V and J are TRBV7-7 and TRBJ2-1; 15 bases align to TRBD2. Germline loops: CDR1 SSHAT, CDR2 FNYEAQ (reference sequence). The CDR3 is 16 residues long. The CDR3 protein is CASSSGLAGGDDEQFF. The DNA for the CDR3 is TGTGCTAGCAGCTCGGGACTAGCGGGAGGAGATGATGAGCAGTTCTTC.

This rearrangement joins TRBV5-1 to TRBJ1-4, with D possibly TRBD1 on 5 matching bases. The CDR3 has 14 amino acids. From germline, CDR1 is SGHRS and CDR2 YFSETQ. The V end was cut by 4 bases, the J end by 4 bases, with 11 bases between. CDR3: CASSPQGINEKLFF. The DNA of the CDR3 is TGCGCCAGCAGCCCGCAGGGAATTAATGAAAAACTGTTTTTT.

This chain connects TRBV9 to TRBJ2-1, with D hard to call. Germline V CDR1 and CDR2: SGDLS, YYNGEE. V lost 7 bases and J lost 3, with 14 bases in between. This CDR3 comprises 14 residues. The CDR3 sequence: CASATWEGYNEQFF. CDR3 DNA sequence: TGTGCCAGCGCCACCTGGGAAGGCTACAATGAGCAGTTCTTC.

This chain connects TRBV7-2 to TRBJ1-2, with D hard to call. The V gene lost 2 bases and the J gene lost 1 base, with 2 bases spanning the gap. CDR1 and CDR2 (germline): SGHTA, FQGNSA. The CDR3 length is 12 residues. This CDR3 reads CASSLINYGYTF. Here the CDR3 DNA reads TGTGCCAGCAGCTTAATTAACTATGGCTACACCTTC.

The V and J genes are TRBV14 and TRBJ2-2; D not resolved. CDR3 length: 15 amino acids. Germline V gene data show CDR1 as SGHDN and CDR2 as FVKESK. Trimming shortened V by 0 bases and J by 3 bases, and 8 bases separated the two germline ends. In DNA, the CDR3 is TGTGCCAGCAGCCAAGATCCAGATTACACCGGGGAGCTGTTTTTT. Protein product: CASSQDPDYTGELFF. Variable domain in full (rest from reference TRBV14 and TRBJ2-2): EAGVTQFPSHSVIEKGQTVTLRCDPISGHDNLYWYRRVMGKEIKFLLHFVKESKQDESGMPNNRFLAERTGGTYSTLKVQPAELEDSGVYFCASSQDPDYTGELFFGEGSRLTVL.

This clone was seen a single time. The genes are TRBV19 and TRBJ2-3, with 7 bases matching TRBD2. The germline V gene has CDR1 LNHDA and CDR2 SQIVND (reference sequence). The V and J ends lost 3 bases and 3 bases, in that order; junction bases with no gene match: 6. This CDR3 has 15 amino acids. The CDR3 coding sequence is TGTGCCAGTAGTATTTTCCAGGGAGGGACAGATACGCAGTATTTT. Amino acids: CASSIFQGGTDTQYF.

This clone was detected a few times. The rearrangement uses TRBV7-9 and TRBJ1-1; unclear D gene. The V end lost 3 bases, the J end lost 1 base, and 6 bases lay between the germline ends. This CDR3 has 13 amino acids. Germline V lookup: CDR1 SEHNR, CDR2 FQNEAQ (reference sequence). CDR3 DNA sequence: TGTGCCAGCAGCTTCAGTCAGAACACTGAAGCTTTCTTT. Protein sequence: CASSFSQNTEAFF.

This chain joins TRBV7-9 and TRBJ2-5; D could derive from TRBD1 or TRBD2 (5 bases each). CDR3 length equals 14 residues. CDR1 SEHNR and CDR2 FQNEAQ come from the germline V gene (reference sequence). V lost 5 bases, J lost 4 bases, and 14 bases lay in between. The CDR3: CASSPLGAGETQYF. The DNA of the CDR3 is TGTGCCAGCAGCCCGCTTGGGGCGGGAGAGACCCAGTACTTC.

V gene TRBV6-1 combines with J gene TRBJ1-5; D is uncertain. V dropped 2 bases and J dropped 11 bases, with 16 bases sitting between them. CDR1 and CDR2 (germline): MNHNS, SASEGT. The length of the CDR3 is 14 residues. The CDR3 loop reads CASSEYFSGPSQHF. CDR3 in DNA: TGTGCCAGCAGTGAATATTTCAGCGGACCCTCCCAGCATTTT.